Listed below are T cell receptor beta chains from one sample, sequenced in a study of monozygotic twins with cystic fibrosis. Sequencing was performed with immunoSEQ multiplex PCR; in TCRdb, only in-frame clones are kept and a portion is missing. The sample includes tens of thousands of clones, 96% of them seen just once. Sequencing was done on a sample of blood. These receptors all stem from a girl aged 2 to 10 with cystic fibrosis. Both conserved end residues are part of each CDR3. Fields, in order: clone size, D gene, V gene, J gene, CDR3 protein, CDR3 DNA. A D gene is named only where the DNA matches it firmly. Clone size is given for some rows only: seen once, a few or many times, or a class if the clone is expanded.

once	TRBD1	TRBV5-6	TRBJ1-3	CASSRKGTASSGNTIYF	TGTGCCAGCAGTCGAAAGGGGACAGCGTCCTCTGGAAACACCATATATTTT
.	TRBD2	TRBV19	TRBJ2-5	CASSIGRQETQYF	TGTGCCAGTAGTATCGGGAGGCAAGAGACCCAGTACTTC
.	TRBD1	TRBV7-2	TRBJ1-1	CASSIRQGVNTEAFF	TGTGCCAGCAGCATCCGACAGGGGGTGAACACTGAAGCTTTCTTT
.	TRBD2	TRBV5-1	TRBJ2-1	CASTPGVAGGYNEQFF	TGCGCCAGCACCCCCGGAGTAGCGGGAGGATATAATGAGCAGTTCTTC
.	.	TRBV25-1	TRBJ1-2	CASSETGYNYGYTF	TGTGCCAGCAGTGAAACAGGATATAACTATGGCTACACCTTC
.	.	TRBV7-9	TRBJ1-4	CASVPLREKLFF	TGTGCCAGCGTCCCCCTCCGCGAAAAACTGTTTTTT
.	.	TRBV11-2	TRBJ2-1	CASTSSLGKKQFF	TGTGCCAGCACTTCCAGCTTGGGCAAAAAGCAGTTCTTC
once	.	TRBV7-2	TRBJ2-3	CASSLPPDTQYF	TGTGCCAGCAGCTTACCCCCAGATACGCAGTATTTT
.	.	TRBV18	TRBJ2-3	CASSPVTTDTQYF	TGTGCCAGCTCACCAGTGACAACAGATACGCAGTATTTT
.	.	TRBV28	TRBJ2-7	CASSPWVRVYEQYF	TGTGCCAGCAGCCCATGGGTCCGGGTCTACGAGCAGTACTTC
.	TRBD2	TRBV5-3	TRBJ2-2	CARSLHLGLAGLAGELFF	TGTGCCAGAAGCTTGCACCTTGGACTAGCGGGATTAGCCGGGGAGCTGTTTTTT
.	TRBD1	TRBV19	TRBJ1-1	CASSHRGENTEAFF	TGTGCCAGTAGCCACAGGGGCGAGAACACTGAAGCTTTCTTT
once	.	TRBV7-9	TRBJ2-3	CASSRGTTDTQYF	TGTGCCAGCAGCCGGGGGACCACAGATACGCAGTATTTT
.	TRBD1	TRBV7-9	TRBJ2-7	CASSLPRDRGYHEQYF	TGTGCCAGCAGCCTACCCCGGGACAGGGGTTACCACGAGCAGTACTTC
.	.	TRBV9	TRBJ1-1	CASSVAVNTEAFF	TGTGCCAGCAGCGTAGCAGTGAACACTGAAGCTTTCTTT
once	.	TRBV6-1	TRBJ2-7	CASNVEQGPYEQYF	TGTGCCAGCAATGTGGAGCAGGGCCCCTACGAGCAGTACTTC
once	.	TRBV28	TRBJ2-1	CASSPRDNEQFF	TGTGCCAGCAGTCCGAGGGACAATGAGCAGTTCTTC
once	.	TRBV5-8	TRBJ2-3	CASSSPGVPQDTQYF	TGTGCCAGCAGCTCACCAGGGGTCCCACAAGATACGCAGTATTTT
.	.	TRBV19	TRBJ1-2	CASSIGSSYGYTF	TGTGCCAGTAGTATAGGCAGTAGTTATGGCTACACCTTC
.	.	TRBV5-4	TRBJ1-1	CASSSRTGNTEAFF	TGTGCCAGCAGCTCGCGGACGGGGAACACTGAAGCTTTCTTT
once	TRBD1	TRBV2	TRBJ2-7	CASSVTGADEQYF	TGTGCCAGCAGTGTTACAGGGGCGGACGAGCAGTACTTC